Below are 13 T cell receptor beta chains sequenced from a single sample in a study of coeliac disease (dated by TCRdb to between 2022 and 2023). Libraries came from the immunoSEQ multiplex PCR assay. This immuneACCESS table, as held by TCRdb, lists in-frame sequences with V and J called but not all clones. Of the missing ones, under half trace to an unresolved V gene in checked studies; the others have no known cause. The sample includes roughly 4,200 clones, with around 68% observed a single time. The biggest ten clones account for around 10% of the sample. Antigens of these TCRs are unknown. The paper as a whole reports these results and caveats: Active coeliac intraepithelial and lamina propria samples had lower TRB and TRG repertoire clonality than controls, suggesting that diverse T cells were recruited.

Sequencing used intraepithelial lymphocytes from the gut. The meaning of the sample's cell subset or site label: intraepithelial cell (IEC) fraction of small intestinal biopsy. The receptors come from a woman aged 18-29 years with active celiac disease.

The chain links TRBV30 to TRBJ2-3, with D possibly TRBD1 on 5 matching bases. V was cut by 2 bases and J by 2 bases, with 8 bases left in between. Germline CDR1 is GTSNPN and CDR2 is SVGIG (reference sequence). This CDR3 is 13 amino acids long. CDR3 residues: CAWSMGLTDTQYF. The CDR3 DNA sequence: TGTGCCTGGAGTATGGGGCTCACAGATACGCAGTATTTT.

V usage is TRBV6-4 and J usage is TRBJ2-2, with D possibly matching TRBD1 (9 bases). The V and J ends lost 4 bases and 4 bases respectively, with 19 bases between them. The CDR3 is 17 amino acids. CDR1 and CDR2 from the germline V gene are MRHNA and SNTAGT. The CDR3 sequence: CASSGDREAGATGELFF. The CDR3 coding sequence is TGTGCCAGCAGTGGGGACAGGGAAGCGGGAGCCACCGGGGAGCTGTTTTTT.

This clone was observed a few times. The chain employs TRBV11-2 and TRBJ2-4; 8 bases are shared with TRBD1. Germline-derived CDR1 and CDR2 are SGHAT and FQNNGV. V shed 3 bases and J 13 bases; nucleotides not matched to a gene: 11. The length of the CDR3 is 14 residues. The CDR3 region is CASSFYTAGTGQYF. DNA for the CDR3: TGTGCCAGCAGCTTTTATACAGCCGGGACAGGACAGTACTTC.

The genes are TRBV2 and TRBJ2-5; 10 nucleotides align to TRBD1. Germline loops: CDR1 SNHLY, CDR2 FYNNEI. V was pared by 2 bases and J by 6 bases, with 9 bases of the junction left unmatched. This CDR3 is 16 amino acids long. The CDR3 DNA is TGTGCCAGCAGTGAACCAAGACAGGGGGCGGGGAAGACCCAGTACTTC. Residues: CASSEPRQGAGKTQYF.

This chain uses TRBV9 with TRBJ1-2, with D maybe TRBD1 (5 bases). The length of the CDR3 is 15 residues. V lost 0 bases and J lost 3, with 12 bases in between. Germline V gene data show CDR1 as SGDLS and CDR2 as YYNGEE. The CDR3 DNA reads TGTGCCAGCAGCGTAGGGGGGGATATAGACTATGGCTACACCTTC. Protein product: CASSVGGDIDYGYTF.

For this clone: The junction does not match germline at one end; this may be a read error. The gene calls are TRBV6-4 and TRBJ1-4, with 7 bases identical to TRBD1. CDR1 and CDR2 from the germline V gene are MRHNA and SNTAGT. The CDR3 runs 10 residues. This CDR3 reads CASSDDRVVF. The CDR3 coding sequence is TGTGCCAGCAGTGACGACAGGGTGGTTTTT.

The chain uses TRBV5-6 and TRBJ2-7; tentative D call: TRBD2 (5 bases). Germline values: CDR1 SGHDT, CDR2 YYEEEE. V was trimmed by 4 bases and J by 4 bases, leaving 12 bases between them. The CDR3 spans 13 residues. The CDR3 loop reads CASSRGLGYEQYF. DNA of the CDR3: TGTGCCAGCAGCCGGGGATTAGGGTACGAGCAGTACTTC.

The V and J genes are TRBV5-6 and TRBJ2-2, with 11 bases identical to TRBD2. Looked up from germline, CDR1 is SGHDT and CDR2 is YYEEEE. With 3 bases clipped from V and 2 bases from J, the junction kept 9 bases outside the gene matches. CDR3 size: 18 residues. The CDR3 region is CASSSLAGGPKNTGELFF. In DNA form, the CDR3 reads TGTGCCAGCAGCTCTCTAGCGGGAGGACCGAAAAACACCGGGGAGCTGTTTTTT.

The rearrangement joins TRBV6-1 to TRBJ2-3; D is unclear. Germline CDR1 reads MNHNS; CDR2 reads SASEGT. CDR3 length equals 15 residues. V dropped 5 bases and J dropped 1 base, with 13 bases sitting between them. The CDR3: CASSQSIEGTDTQYF. The DNA for the CDR3 is TGTGCCAGCAGTCAGTCCATCGAGGGCACAGATACGCAGTATTTT.

V is TRBV29-1 and J is TRBJ2-5, with 9 bases that match TRBD2. The DNA end is a closer match to TRBJ2-7, so the J assignment may be wrong. Germline-derived CDR1 and CDR2 are SQVTM and ANQGSEA. The CDR3 is made up of 13 amino acids. The DNA of the CDR3 is TGCAGCGTGGGTAGCGGGAGCTCCTACGAGCAGTACTTC. It specifies CSVGSGSSYEQYF.

This chain joins TRBV5-1 and TRBJ2-2; 7 nucleotides match TRBD1. Germline V gene sequence: CDR1 SGHRS, CDR2 YFSETQ. The trim removed 3 bases at V and 0 bases at J, leaving 5 bases unmatched. The CDR3 totals 16 residues. The CDR3: CASSWDRHSNTGELFF. CDR3 in DNA: TGCGCCAGCAGCTGGGACAGACACTCGAACACCGGGGAGCTGTTTTTT.

V is TRBV5-5 and J is TRBJ2-3, with 7 bases matching TRBD2. The trim removed 3 bases at V and 2 bases at J, leaving 9 bases unmatched. Germline lookup yields CDR1 SGHKS and CDR2 YYEKEE (reference sequence). The CDR3 runs 16 residues. The CDR3 bases are TGTGCCAGCAGCTCGGGGGTGGGGGGGACCACAGATACGCAGTATTTT. Its translation: CASSSGVGGTTDTQYF.

This clone has just a few counts. The J gene is TRBJ2-1, the V gene TRBV5-6, with 9 bases aligning to TRBD1. There are 17 residues in the CDR3. After removal of 2 bases from V and 7 bases from J, the junction contained 13 bases not matched to a gene. Germline V CDR1 and CDR2: SGHDT, YYEEEE. This CDR3 reads CASSFEGTGTGSNEQFF. The CDR3, as DNA: TGTGCCAGCAGCTTTGAAGGGACCGGGACAGGGAGTAATGAGCAGTTCTTC.